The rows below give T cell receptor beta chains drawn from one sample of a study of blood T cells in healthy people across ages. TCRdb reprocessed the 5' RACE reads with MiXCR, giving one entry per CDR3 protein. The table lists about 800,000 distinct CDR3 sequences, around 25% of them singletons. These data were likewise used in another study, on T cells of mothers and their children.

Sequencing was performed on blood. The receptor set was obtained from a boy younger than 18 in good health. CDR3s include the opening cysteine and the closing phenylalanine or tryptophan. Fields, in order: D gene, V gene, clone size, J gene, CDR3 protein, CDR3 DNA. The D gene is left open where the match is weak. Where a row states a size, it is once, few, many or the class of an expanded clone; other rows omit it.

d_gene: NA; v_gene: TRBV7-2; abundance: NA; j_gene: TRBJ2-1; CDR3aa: CASSHSPPNEQFF; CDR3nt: TGTGCCAGCAGCCACTCCCCCCCCAATGAGCAGTTCTTC
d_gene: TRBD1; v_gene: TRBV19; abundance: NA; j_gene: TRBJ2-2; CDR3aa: CASSIWTGNTGELFF; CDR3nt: TGTGCCAGTAGTATATGGACAGGGAACACCGGGGAGCTGTTTTTT
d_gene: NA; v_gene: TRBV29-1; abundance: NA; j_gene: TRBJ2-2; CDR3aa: CSVIMDTGELFF; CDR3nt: TGCAGCGTTATCATGGATACCGGGGAGCTGTTTTTT
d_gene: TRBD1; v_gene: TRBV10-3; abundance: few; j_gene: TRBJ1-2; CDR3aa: CAISARDRLDYGYTF; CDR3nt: TGTGCCATCAGTGCCCGGGACAGGTTGGACTATGGCTACACCTTC
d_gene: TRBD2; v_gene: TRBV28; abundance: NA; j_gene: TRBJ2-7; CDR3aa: CASERVAGSSYEQYF; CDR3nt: TGTGCCAGCGAACGGGTAGCGGGATCCTCCTACGAGCAGTACTTC
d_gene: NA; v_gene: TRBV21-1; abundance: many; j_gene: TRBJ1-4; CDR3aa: CASSVDRGPEKLFF; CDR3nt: TGTGCCAGCAGCGTGGACAGGGGGCCTGAAAAACTGTTTTTT
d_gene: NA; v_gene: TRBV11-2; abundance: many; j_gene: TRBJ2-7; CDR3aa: CASSLEGQPYYEQYF; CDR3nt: TGTGCCAGCAGCTTAGAAGGACAGCCGTACTACGAGCAGTACTTC
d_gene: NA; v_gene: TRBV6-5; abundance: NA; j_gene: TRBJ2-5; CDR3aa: CASSYRGVGETQYF; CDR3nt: TGTGCCAGCAGTTATAGAGGGGTAGGGGAGACCCAGTACTTC
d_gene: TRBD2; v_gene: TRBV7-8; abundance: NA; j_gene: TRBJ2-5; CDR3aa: CASSLCLAGGPKTQYF; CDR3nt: TGTGCCAGCAGCTTGTGTCTAGCGGGAGGGCCGAAGACCCAGTACTTC
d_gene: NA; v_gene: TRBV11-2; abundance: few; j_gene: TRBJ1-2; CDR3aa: CASSSEGGQTYGYTF; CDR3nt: TGTGCCAGCAGCTCCGAGGGCGGACAGACTTATGGCTACACCTTC
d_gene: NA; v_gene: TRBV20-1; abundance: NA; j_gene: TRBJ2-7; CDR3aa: CSAATGSEQYF; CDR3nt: TGCAGTGCGGCTACAGGGTCCGAGCAGTACTTC
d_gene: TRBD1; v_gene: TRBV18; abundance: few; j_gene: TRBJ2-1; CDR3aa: CASSNLPQGAVNEQFF; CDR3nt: TGTGCCAGCTCGAACCTCCCCCAGGGGGCGGTAAATGAGCAGTTCTTC
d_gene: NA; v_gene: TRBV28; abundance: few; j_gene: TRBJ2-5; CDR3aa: CASSLLNQETQYF; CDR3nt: TGTGCCAGCAGTTTGTTGAACCAAGAGACCCAGTACTTC
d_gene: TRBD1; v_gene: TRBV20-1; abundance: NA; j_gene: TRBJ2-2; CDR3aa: CSARGPGGTGELFF; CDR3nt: TGCAGTGCTAGAGGGCCAGGGGGCACCGGGGAGCTGTTTTTT
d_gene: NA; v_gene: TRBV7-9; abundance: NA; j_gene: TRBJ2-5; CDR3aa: CASSLDPLSQEETQYF; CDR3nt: TGTGCCAGCAGCTTAGATCCCCTCTCTCAGGAAGAGACCCAGTACTTC
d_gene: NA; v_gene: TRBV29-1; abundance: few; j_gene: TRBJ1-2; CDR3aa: CSGEGRAPRCGYTF; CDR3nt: TGCAGCGGTGAGGGCCGGGCCCCCAGGTGTGGCTACACCTTC
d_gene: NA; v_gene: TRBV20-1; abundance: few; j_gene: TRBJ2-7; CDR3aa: CSASPPGEQYF; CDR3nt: TGCAGTGCTAGTCCCCCGGGTGAGCAGTACTTC
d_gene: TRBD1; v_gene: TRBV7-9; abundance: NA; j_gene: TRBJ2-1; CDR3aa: CASSTDGTAYNEQFF; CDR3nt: TGTGCCAGCAGCACCGACGGGACAGCCTACAATGAGCAGTTCTTC
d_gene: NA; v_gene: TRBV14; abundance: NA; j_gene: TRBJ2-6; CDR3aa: CASSQDSPSGANVLTF; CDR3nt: TGTGCCAGCAGCCAAGACAGTCCCTCTGGGGCCAACGTCCTGACTTTC
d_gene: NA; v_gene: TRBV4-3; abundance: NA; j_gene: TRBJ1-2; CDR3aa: CASSQDSVGPSYGYTF; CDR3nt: TGCGCCAGCAGCCAAGATTCCGTGGGCCCGAGCTATGGCTACACCTTC
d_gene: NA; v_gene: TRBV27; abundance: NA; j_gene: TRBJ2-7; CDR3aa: CASSRGPSGIYEQYF; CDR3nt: TGTGCCAGCAGCCGGGGGCCTAGCGGTATCTACGAGCAGTACTTC
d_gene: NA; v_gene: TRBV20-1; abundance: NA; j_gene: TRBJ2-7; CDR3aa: CSARERGTGAAYGQYF; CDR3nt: TGCAGTGCTAGAGAAAGGGGGACCGGGGCCGCCTACGGGCAGTACTTC
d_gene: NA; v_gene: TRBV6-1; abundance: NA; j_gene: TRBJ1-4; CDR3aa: CASKEPLGGGNEKLFF; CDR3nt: TGTGCCAGCAAGGAGCCCCTAGGAGGGGGTAATGAAAAACTGTTTTTT
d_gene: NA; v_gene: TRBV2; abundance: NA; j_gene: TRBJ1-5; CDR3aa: CASRDRSLSHQPQHF; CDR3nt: TGTGCCAGCAGAGACAGATCACTTAGCCATCAGCCCCAGCATTTT
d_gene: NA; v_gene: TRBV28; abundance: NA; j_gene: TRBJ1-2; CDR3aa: CASSFPQGVDYGYTF; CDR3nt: TGTGCCAGCAGTTTCCCCCAAGGGGTGGACTATGGCTACACCTTC